Listed here is a single TCR beta chain. This clonotype was seen more than once but under ten times. Which antigen it targets is not known. Per-base quality was not reported, and no clone a single base away is much larger than it. The protocol used for the library was PCR. The listed sequencing device is Illumina HiSeq 2500. Molecular barcoding was employed in the preparation of TCR libraries, with unique molecular identifiers being used to normalize TCRbeta repertoire quantification. TCRdb redid the processing of the public reads, applying fastp at Q25 and MiXCR, and retained in-frame beta chains. Rows are combined by CDR3 protein, so each entry shows the most common genes and DNA. The sample table holds 500,000 to 600,000 distinct CDR3 sequences, of which roughly a quarter were seen once. The top ten constitute 30% to 40% of the sample. The treatment or condition label on this specimen signifies: allogeneic hematopoietic cell transplantation with graft depleted of TCRalphabeta T cells and CD19 B cells. Transplant recipients were children who received TCRalphabeta/CD19-depleted allogeneic hematopoietic cell grafts.

The CDR3 measures 13 amino acids from cysteine to phenylalanine. CDR3 DNA only is kept here, 39 bases in frame from base 1. The germline ends are 14 bases apart after V is trimmed by 7 bases and J by 5 bases. Sequences SNHLY (CDR1) and FYNNEI (CDR2) are obtained from the germline V gene. This sample stems from a study of T-cell reconstitution after alpha-beta-depleted transplantation in children (dated by TCRdb to 2016 to 2017). As for the study more broadly: T-cell immune reconstitution after TCRalphabeta/CD19-depleted allogeneic hematopoietic cell transplantation in children was quantitatively tracked in the study by means of TCR repertoire profiling.

General study outcomes and caveats: Apparently early alphabetaT-cell count recovery about two months after transplant reportedly relied on only several hundred rapidly expanded clones derived from non-depleted graft cells. Over the following months the frequencies of hyperexpanded clones went down, and after one year T-cell counts and TCRbeta diversity were mostly credited to newly produced T cells. The high TCRbeta diversity at day 60 in some patients was ascribed to recipient T cells and intrathymic progenitors that had survived conditioning.

The TCR was taken from a boy under two years old with Wiskott-Aldrich syndrome, due to receive a stem cell transplant. The rearrangement joined TRBV2 to TRBJ1-1, with an unclear D gene assignment. The source was PBMCs, collected before TCRalphabeta/CD19-depleted stem cell transplant. Read as DNA, the sequence is TGTGCCAGCATGCGGGGAAGCGGTACTGAAGCTTTCTTT. The translation is CASMRGSGTEAFF.